The rows below give T cell receptor beta chains drawn from one sample of a study of blood T cells in healthy people across ages. TCRdb recomputed calls from the 5' RACE reads with MiXCR, one row per CDR3 protein. The data show about 290,000 distinct CDR3 sequences, with less than 30% seen just once and around 30% held by the top ten. Sequenced input: blood. These receptors originate from a woman in her 70s in good health. CDR3s include the opening cysteine and the closing phenylalanine or tryptophan. The D gene is left open where the match is weak. Rows give clone size only sometimes, using once, few, many, or a class for an expanded clone.

>TRBJ1-5|TRBV20-1|.|.
CSACMGRDQPQHF
TGCAGTGCTTGCATGGGAAGGGATCAGCCCCAGCATTTT
>TRBJ2-5|TRBV5-1|.|.
CASSPATSRETQYF
TGCGCCAGCAGCCCGGCAACTAGCAGAGAGACCCAGTACTTC
>TRBJ2-1|TRBV20-1|.|.
CSASDRGKAGNEQFF
TGCAGTGCTAGTGACCGCGGGAAAGCTGGCAATGAGCAGTTCTTC
>TRBJ2-3|TRBV20-1|few|TRBD2
CSARDGREWTDTQYF
TGCAGTGCTAGAGACGGGCGGGAGTGGACAGATACGCAGTATTTT
>TRBJ2-2|TRBV19|.|.
CASRILASGELFF
TGTGCCAGTAGGATCCTAGCGTCCGGGGAGCTGTTTTTT
>TRBJ2-1|TRBV12-5|many|.
CASAPYNEQFF
TGTGCTAGTGCCCCGTACAATGAGCAGTTCTTC
>TRBJ1-2|TRBV24-1|many|.
CATSDLADGYTF
TGTGCCACCAGTGATTTAGCTGACGGCTACACCTTC
>TRBJ2-5|TRBV7-9|few|.
CASSLGFGGAETQYF
TGTGCCAGCAGCTTGGGGTTCGGGGGCGCCGAGACCCAGTACTTC
>TRBJ2-2|TRBV29-1|few|.
CSAKGTANTGELFF
TGCAGTGCTAAAGGGACGGCGAACACCGGGGAGCTGTTTTTT
>TRBJ2-7|TRBV3-1|few|.
CASSQGGAHEQYF
TGTGCCAGCAGCCAAGGGGGTGCCCACGAGCAGTACTTC
>TRBJ2-5|TRBV5-6|few|TRBD1
CASSVGQGTETQYF
TGTGCCAGCAGCGTTGGACAGGGAACGGAGACCCAGTACTTC
>TRBJ2-5|TRBV7-9|few|.
CASSHQGIQETQYF
TGTGCCAGCAGCCACCAGGGGATCCAAGAGACCCAGTACTTC
>TRBJ2-1|TRBV9|.|TRBD2
CASSVSGRAVNEQFF
TGTGCCAGCAGCGTTAGCGGGAGGGCCGTGAATGAGCAGTTCTTC
>TRBJ1-2|TRBV18|few|.
CASSPKGEAYYGYTF
TGTGCCAGCTCACCGAAGGGCGAAGCATACTATGGCTACACCTTC
>TRBJ1-1|TRBV11-2|.|.
CASSLTRGAFF
TGTGCCAGCAGCTTGACCCGGGGAGCTTTCTTT
>TRBJ2-6|TRBV5-1|few|.
CASSLFSFERAGANVLTF
TGCGCCAGCAGCTTATTTAGCTTTGAGAGGGCCGGGGCCAACGTCCTGACTTTC
>TRBJ1-5|TRBV5-1|few|.
CASSSTPGQNQPQHF
TGCGCCAGCAGCTCGACTCCGGGACAAAATCAGCCCCAGCATTTT
>TRBJ2-2|TRBV20-1|few|.
CSARGPGGANTGELFF
TGCAGTGCTAGGGGCCCCGGTGGGGCGAACACCGGGGAGCTGTTTTTT
>TRBJ2-1|TRBV9|.|.
CASSVEPSGAYNEQFF
TGTGCCAGCAGCGTAGAACCCAGCGGAGCCTACAATGAGCAGTTCTTC
>TRBJ2-3|TRBV7-9|once|TRBD2
CASSRGLAGGGDTQYF
TGTGCCAGCAGCCGTGGACTAGCGGGAGGTGGAGATACGCAGTATTTT
>TRBJ2-1|TRBV7-2|few|.
CASSLDPGARGNEQFF
TGTGCCAGCAGCTTAGACCCGGGGGCGCGAGGTAATGAGCAGTTCTTC
>TRBJ2-1|TRBV7-9|.|TRBD2
CASSLGTSGNSYNEQFF
TGTGCCAGCAGCTTAGGGACTAGCGGAAATTCCTACAATGAGCAGTTCTTC
>TRBJ2-1|TRBV4-1|few|.
CASSQTPLGLRMGDEQFF
TGCGCCAGCAGCCAAACCCCTTTGGGACTCCGCATGGGGGATGAGCAGTTCTTC
>TRBJ2-3|TRBV4-2|many|TRBD2
CASSQGPHVGGSTGDTQYF
TGTGCCAGCAGCCAAGGCCCCCATGTGGGCGGGAGTACGGGTGATACGCAGTATTTT
>TRBJ2-6|TRBV5-1|many|.
CASSLTQSSGANVLTF
TGCGCCAGCAGCTTGACACAGAGCTCTGGGGCCAACGTCCTGACTTTC
>TRBJ2-3|TRBV12-3/TRBV12-4|.|.
CASSLNDWGTDTQYF
TGTGCCAGCAGTTTGAATGATTGGGGCACAGATACGCAGTATTTT
>TRBJ1-4|TRBV29-1|many|TRBD1
CSVRQGGNEKLFF
TGCAGCGTCCGACAGGGGGGGAATGAAAAACTGTTTTTT
>TRBJ1-2|TRBV18|.|.
CASSPFSYGYTF
TGTGCCAGCTCACCTTTCAGCTATGGCTACACCTTC
>TRBJ2-1|TRBV10-3|.|.
CAISGGGPRFNEQFF
TGTGCCATCAGTGGCGGCGGACCGAGATTCAATGAGCAGTTCTTC
>TRBJ1-2|TRBV7-2|.|.
CASSTPGTYGYTF
TGTGCCAGCAGCACACCGGGGACATATGGCTACACCTTC
>TRBJ2-5|TRBV28|.|.
CAASGVGETQYF
TGTGCCGCATCAGGGGTAGGAGAGACCCAGTACTTC
>TRBJ2-4|TRBV20-1|.|TRBD2
CSARTSEKTFPYF
TGCAGTGCTAGGACTAGCGAGAAAACGTTTCCTTACTTC
>TRBJ1-2|TRBV28|many|.
CASRTLGAGDDGYTF
TGTGCCAGCAGAACCCTCGGGGCGGGGGACGATGGCTACACCTTC
>TRBJ1-4|TRBV6-6|few|.
CASSLPGSRNEKLFF
TGTGCCAGCAGCCTCCCGGGATCCCGAAATGAAAAACTGTTTTTT
>TRBJ2-5|TRBV28|.|.
CASSLSAFSQETQYF
TGTGCCAGCAGTTTGTCGGCCTTTTCCCAAGAGACCCAGTACTTC
>TRBJ2-7|TRBV29-1|.|TRBD1
CSVRTGGAHEQYF
TGCAGCGTACGGACAGGGGGGGCCCACGAGCAGTACTTC
>TRBJ1-2|TRBV18|few|.
CASSTDGSYGYTF
TGTGCCAGCTCAACCGACGGCTCCTATGGCTACACCTTC
>TRBJ1-1|TRBV12-3/TRBV12-4|many|.
CASSPPPITEAFF
TGTGCCAGCAGTCCCCCACCGATCACTGAAGCTTTCTTT
>TRBJ2-5|TRBV7-8|.|.
CASSLDFGSKFF
TGTGCCAGCAGCTTAGATTTCGGGAGTAAGTTCTTC
>TRBJ2-1|TRBV7-9|.|.
CASSHSYYLGNEQFF
TGTGCCAGCAGCCATAGCTATTACCTGGGAAATGAGCAGTTCTTC
>TRBJ2-5|TRBV5-1|few|.
CASSQMTYSRETQYF
TGCGCCAGTAGCCAGATGACATATTCTAGGGAGACCCAGTACTTC
>TRBJ2-7|TRBV10-3|few|TRBD1
CASSGDRGLPYEQYF
TGTGCCAGCTCAGGGGACAGAGGCCTACCCTACGAGCAGTACTTC
>TRBJ2-5|TRBV29-1|many|.
CSVRDAETQYF
TGCAGCGTGCGGGACGCAGAGACCCAGTACTTC
>TRBJ2-7|TRBV12-3/TRBV12-4|few|TRBD1
CASCEARQGSIEQYF
TGTGCCAGCTGTGAGGCGCGACAGGGATCTATCGAGCAGTACTTC
>TRBJ2-2|TRBV29-1|.|.
CSVPDKSGTGELFF
TGCAGCGTTCCAGACAAGTCAGGCACCGGGGAGCTGTTTTTT
>TRBJ1-6|TRBV5-6|.|.
CASSLEVGEIYSPLHF
TGTGCCAGCAGCTTGGAAGTAGGGGAAATATATTCACCCCTCCACTTT
>TRBJ2-5|TRBV3-1|few|TRBD2
CASSQGTSGSSKTQYF
TGTGCCAGCAGCCAAGGGACTAGCGGGAGTTCGAAGACCCAGTACTTC
>TRBJ2-7|TRBV3-1|.|.
CASSTTGGISYEQYF
TGTGCCAGCAGTACTACCGGAGGGATCTCCTACGAGCAGTACTTC
>TRBJ1-1|TRBV7-2|once|.
CASSFSRQNTEAFF
TGTGCCAGCAGCTTTAGCCGACAGAACACTGAAGCTTTCTTT
>TRBJ2-1|TRBV4-1|.|TRBD2
CASSQDLAGGRNEQFF
TGCGCCAGCAGCCAAGATCTAGCGGGAGGGCGTAATGAGCAGTTCTTC
>TRBJ2-7|TRBV29-1|few|TRBD1
CSVDAGQGASEQYF
TGCAGCGTTGACGCGGGACAGGGGGCTTCCGAGCAGTACTTC
>TRBJ2-7|TRBV6-1|many|TRBD1
CASKTGTGDNEQYF
TGTGCCAGCAAGACCGGGACAGGAGACAACGAGCAGTACTTC
>TRBJ2-1|TRBV7-8|few|TRBD2
CASSPSSGGSSYNEQFF
TGTGCCAGCAGCCCATCTAGCGGGGGTAGCTCCTACAATGAACAGTTCTTC
>TRBJ2-1|TRBV5-6|.|TRBD1
CASSSRTGGFEQFF
TGTGCCAGCAGCTCGAGGACAGGGGGATTTGAGCAGTTCTTC
>TRBJ2-7|TRBV4-1|.|.
CASIQDLGLIHEQYF
TGCGCCAGCATCCAAGATCTTGGGTTGATCCACGAGCAGTACTTC